This T cell receptor beta chain is drawn from a study of shared clonotypes between healthy human individuals. Overall study: For every donor, three CD4 naive, three CD4 memory, two CD8 naive and one CD8 memory plates were used. Study observations and caveats: Memory subsets generally showed lower estimated richness than naive subsets.

CDR3 length: 14 amino acids. Trimming shortened V by 5 bases and J by 2 bases, and 13 bases separated the two germline ends. Germline CDR1 is SGHNT and CDR2 is YYREEE (reference sequence). This was a deep-level run. In the sorted-subset replicate PCRs, 150 to 250 ng DNA, 25,000 to 30,000 T cell genomes, was used. TCRdb's table, derived via immunoSEQ multiplex PCR, lists solely in-frame clones and lacks some. The sample holds over 2 million clones, roughly 94% seen once. Turning to this clone: Its antigen is currently unknown.

The source is a man between 18 and 29 years old in good health. The source material was naive CD4+ T cells sorted from blood. The subset denotes: CD45RA+ positively selected. The V gene is TRBV5-4, the J gene TRBJ1-1; D may be TRBD1 (6 bases). The CDR3 bases are TGTGCCAGCAGTAAACAGGGCCTAAACACTGAAGCTTTCTTT. Its translation is CASSKQGLNTEAFF.